This T cell receptor beta chain was recovered during a study of blood T cells in healthy people across ages. Study-wide points: Fewer expanded clones and more diversity marked long-lived versus aged donors.

For this clonotype: Its antigen is as yet unknown. The junction departs from the called germline gene at one end, perhaps through a read error.

Each of the donors had approximately 10 milliliters of peripheral blood drawn into EDTA-treated Vacutainer tubes. Total RNA was isolated from each sample in quantities of at least 6 micrograms. The CDR3 sequence is 13 residues long. It was with a sample-barcoded 5' primer and a J-beta primer mix that a second PCR of roughly 7 to 12 cycles was run. Paired-end reads containing CDR3 totaled no fewer than 2.5 million for each sample. TCRdb reanalysed the 5' RACE reads using MiXCR and keeps one entry per CDR3 protein. The profile shows under 2 million distinct CDR3 sequences, roughly 32% of them singletons.

Sequenced input: blood. J is TRBJ2-3 and V is TRBV12-3 or TRBV12-4, with 9 bases matching TRBD2. This receptor was taken from a woman in her twenties or thirties in good health. The CDR3 loop reads CASSAGGADAQYF. CDR3 nucleotides: TGTGCCAGCAGTGCGGGAGGGGCAGATGCGCAGTATTTT.